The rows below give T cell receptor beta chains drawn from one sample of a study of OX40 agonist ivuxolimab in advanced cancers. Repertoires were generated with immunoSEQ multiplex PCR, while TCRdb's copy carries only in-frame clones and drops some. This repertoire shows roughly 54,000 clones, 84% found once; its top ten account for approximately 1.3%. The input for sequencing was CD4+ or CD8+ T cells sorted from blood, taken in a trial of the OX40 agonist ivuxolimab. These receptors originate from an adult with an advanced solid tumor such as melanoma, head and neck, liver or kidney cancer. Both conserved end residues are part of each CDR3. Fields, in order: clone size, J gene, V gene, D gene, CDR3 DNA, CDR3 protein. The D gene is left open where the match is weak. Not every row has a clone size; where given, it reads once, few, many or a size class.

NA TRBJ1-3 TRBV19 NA TGTGCCAGTAGCATCGGACGGAGTGGAAACACCATATATTTT CASSIGRSGNTIYF
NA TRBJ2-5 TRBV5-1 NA TGCGCCAGCAGCTTGGCCGGCCAGGGTGTGGAGACCCAGTACTTC CASSLAGQGVETQYF
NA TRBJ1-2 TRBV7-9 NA TGTGCCAGCACCATTGGTTTTGAGGGGGTCATTAATGGCTACACCTTC CASTIGFEGVINGYTF
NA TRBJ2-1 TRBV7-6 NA TGTGCCAGCAGCTCCTCGGGACGGACCTACAATGAGCAGTTCTTC CASSSSGRTYNEQFF
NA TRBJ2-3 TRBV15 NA TGTGCCACCAGCAGAGACGCCACTAGCCGAGGCACAGATACGCAGTATTTT CATSRDATSRGTDTQYF
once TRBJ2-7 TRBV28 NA TGTGCCAGCAGTTCCCCCTGGCTGGGGAGCTCCTACGAGCAGTACTTC CASSSPWLGSSYEQYF
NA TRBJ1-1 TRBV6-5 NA TGTGCCAGCAGTGAATCGGGTTGGGGCACTGAAGCTTTCTTT CASSESGWGTEAFF
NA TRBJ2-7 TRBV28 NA TGTGCCAGCAGCCGAACCGGGACATTGACCGAGGACGAGCAGTACTTC CASSRTGTLTEDEQYF
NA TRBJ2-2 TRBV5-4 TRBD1 TGTGCCAGCAGCTGGGGACAGGGGGCTAACACCGGGGAGCTGTTTTTT CASSWGQGANTGELFF
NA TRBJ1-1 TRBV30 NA TGTGCCTGGAGTGTAACCCATAGGAAGAACACTGAAGCTTTCTTT CAWSVTHRKNTEAFF
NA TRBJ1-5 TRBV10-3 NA TGTGCCATCAGTGGGGGCGCGGATCAGCCCCAGCATTTT CAISGGADQPQHF
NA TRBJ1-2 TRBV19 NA TGTGCCAGTAGTGTCGACAGATCTACTAACTATGGCTACACCTTC CASSVDRSTNYGYTF
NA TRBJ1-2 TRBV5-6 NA TGTGCCAGCAGCGGGGACATTTCTAACTATGGCTACACCTTC CASSGDISNYGYTF
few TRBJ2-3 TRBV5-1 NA TGCGCCAGCAGCTTGGCGGAGAACACAGATACGCAGTATTTT CASSLAENTDTQYF
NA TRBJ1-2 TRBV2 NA TGTGCCAGCATTGGAGGTGGGACTGCTGGAGGCTACACCTTC CASIGGGTAGGYTF
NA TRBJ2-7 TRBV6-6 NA TGTGCCAGCCGGTCTCTAGCGACCTACGAGCAGTACTTC CASRSLATYEQYF
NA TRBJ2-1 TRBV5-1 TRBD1 TGCGCCAGCAGCTTGGTACAGGGGACCTACAATGAGCAGTTCTTC CASSLVQGTYNEQFF
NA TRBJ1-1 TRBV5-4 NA TGTGCCAGCAGCCGCCCGGAGACTTATAACACTGAAGCTTTCTTT CASSRPETYNTEAFF
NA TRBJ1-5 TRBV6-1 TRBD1 TGTGCCAGCAGTGCCGGACAGGGGATGAATCAGCCCCAGCATTTT CASSAGQGMNQPQHF
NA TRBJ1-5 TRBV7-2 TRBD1 TGTGCCAGCAGCTCCGACAGGGGAAGCAATCAGCCCCAGCATTTT CASSSDRGSNQPQHF
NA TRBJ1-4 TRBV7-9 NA TGTGCCAGCAGCTCTCCGGGATATGGGGAAAAACTGTTTTTT CASSSPGYGEKLFF
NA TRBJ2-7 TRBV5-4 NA TGTGCCAGCTCGGGACAAAGGGGGTCAACCTTGGCCGTCGAGCAGTACTTC CASSGQRGSTLAVEQYF
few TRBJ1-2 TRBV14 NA TGTGCCAGCAGCCAAGATACAGCTACAGCTAACTATGGCTACACCTTC CASSQDTATANYGYTF
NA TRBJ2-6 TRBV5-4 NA TGTGCCAGCAGCCCACCCTCTGGGGCCAACGTCCTGACTTTC CASSPPSGANVLTF
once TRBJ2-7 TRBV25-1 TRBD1 TGTGCCAGCAGTGAACGTTCAGGGGGCGCGGGGGAGCAGTACTTC CASSERSGGAGEQYF
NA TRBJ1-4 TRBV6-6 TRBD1 TGTGCCAGCAGTTACCCCGGTGGGACAGGGGAAAAACTGTTTTTT CASSYPGGTGEKLFF
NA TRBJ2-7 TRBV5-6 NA TGTGCCAGCAGCCGAATCTCAGTAGGGGATGTCGTCTACGAGCAGTACTTC CASSRISVGDVVYEQYF
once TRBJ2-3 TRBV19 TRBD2 TGTGCCAGTACGGGGAGGGCCCCGTTGAAAGATACGCAGTATTTT CASTGRAPLKDTQYF
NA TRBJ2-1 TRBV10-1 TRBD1 TGCGCCAGCAGTGATCGGACAGGGGTACTCTACAATGAGCAGTTCTTC CASSDRTGVLYNEQFF
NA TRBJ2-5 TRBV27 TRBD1 TGTGCCAGCAGTTTATACCGGACAGGGAGCCTCCAAGAGACCCAGTACTTC CASSLYRTGSLQETQYF
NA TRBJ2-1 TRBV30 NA TGTGCCTGGGGGAGACAGCACAATGAGCAGTTCTTC CAWGRQHNEQFF
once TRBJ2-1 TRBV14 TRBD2 TGTGCCAGCAGCCCACCACTAGCGGGAGAGAACAATGAGCAGTTCTTC CASSPPLAGENNEQFF
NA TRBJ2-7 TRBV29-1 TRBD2 TGCAGCGTAGGCGGGACTAGCGGAACCTACGAGCAGTACTTC CSVGGTSGTYEQYF
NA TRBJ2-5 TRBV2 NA TGTGCCAGCAGTGAAGAGTTCGAAGAGACCCAGTACTTC CASSEEFEETQYF
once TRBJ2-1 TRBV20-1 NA TGCAGTGCTAGAGGCAACAATGAGCAGTTCTTC CSARGNNEQFF
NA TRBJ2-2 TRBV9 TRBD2 TGTGCCAGCAGCGTAGGCGGGTTAGCGGGAGGCTCCGGGGAGCTGTTTTTT CASSVGGLAGGSGELFF
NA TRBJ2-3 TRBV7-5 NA TGTGCCAGAAGCTTAATGGGGGAAGTCACAGATACGCAGTATTTT CARSLMGEVTDTQYF
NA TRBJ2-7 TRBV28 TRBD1 TGTGCCAGCAGTTCCGAACAGGGGAAGAAATACGAGCAGTACTTC CASSSEQGKKYEQYF
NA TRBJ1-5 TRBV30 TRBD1 TGTGCCTGGAGTACGGACAGGGGGAATCAGCCCCAGCATTTT CAWSTDRGNQPQHF
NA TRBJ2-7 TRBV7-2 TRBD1 TGTGCCAGCAGCTTACCTGGGGGACAGGGGTCCTACGAGCAGTACTTC CASSLPGGQGSYEQYF
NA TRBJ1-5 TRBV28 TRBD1 TGTGCCAGCAGTTTATCAGGGGGCGAAGGTCAGCCCCAGCATTTT CASSLSGGEGQPQHF
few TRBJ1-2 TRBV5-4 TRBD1 TGTGCCAGCAGCTTCACAGGGGGGGGCAAGGGCTACACCTTC CASSFTGGGKGYTF
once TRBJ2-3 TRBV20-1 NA TGCAGTGCTGAAAACGCGGATACGCAGTATTTT CSAENADTQYF
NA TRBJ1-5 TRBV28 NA TGTGCCAGCAAACAGGGAGGCAATCAGCCCCAGCATTTT CASKQGGNQPQHF
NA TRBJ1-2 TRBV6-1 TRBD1 TGTGCCAGCAGTGAAGCGGTGACAGGGGGCGCGGGCTACACCTTC CASSEAVTGGAGYTF